This record concerns one T cell receptor (beta chain) sequence. The antigen is not known. Compared with germline, one end of the junction differs, possibly owing to a read error. Both 60 Vbeta primers and 13 Jbeta primers went into the PCR. The assay was immunoSEQ multiplex PCR, and TCRdb's table has in-frame clones only and misses some. The profile shows about 190,000 clones, roughly 80% of them singletons. The data were obtained in a study of cytomegalovirus exposure and HLA in healthy donors. Germline V gene data show CDR1 as SEHNR and CDR2 as FQNEAQ (reference sequence). CDR3 length: 14 residues. Points from the study as a whole: A few V segments could not be told apart, such as TRBV6-2 and TRBV6-3, and were left out. Information on immune exposure was restricted to one variable (CMV serostatus).

V is TRBV7-9 and J is TRBJ2-2; D perhaps matches TRBD2 (7 bases). Sequencing was done on a sample of PBMCs. The clonotype originates from a woman aged 50 to 60 in good health and CMV-seropositive. CDR3 loop: CASSLSWGGGGAVF. CDR3 DNA sequence: TGTGCCAGCAGCTTAAGTTGGGGGGGCGGGGGAGCTGTTTTT.